Described below is a single T cell receptor (beta chain) sequence and its context. This entry comes from a study of blood T cell repertoires in COVID-19. In the study overall: T cells, B-cell-depleted T cells, or PBMCs supplied cDNA or gDNA.

Libraries were prepared by immunoSEQ multiplex PCR; TCRdb keeps only in-frame clonotypes and omits some of them. The table records roughly 350,000 clones, roughly 90% of them present only once. Sequencing was carried out using PBMCs or T cells enriched from blood (not recorded which). The receptor's source is a woman aged 25-40 years who had recovered from COVID-19.

In DNA, the CDR3 is TGTGCCAGTAGGAGGACAGGGGGTAATCAGCCCCAGCATTTT. Its protein product is CASRRTGGNQPQHF. The rearrangement uses TRBV19 and TRBJ1-5; 10 bases match TRBD1. The CDR3 is 14 amino acids. CDR1 and CDR2 (germline): LNHDA, SQIVND (reference sequence). The V gene end was trimmed by 6 bases and the J gene end by 4 bases; junction bases not matched to a gene: 3.